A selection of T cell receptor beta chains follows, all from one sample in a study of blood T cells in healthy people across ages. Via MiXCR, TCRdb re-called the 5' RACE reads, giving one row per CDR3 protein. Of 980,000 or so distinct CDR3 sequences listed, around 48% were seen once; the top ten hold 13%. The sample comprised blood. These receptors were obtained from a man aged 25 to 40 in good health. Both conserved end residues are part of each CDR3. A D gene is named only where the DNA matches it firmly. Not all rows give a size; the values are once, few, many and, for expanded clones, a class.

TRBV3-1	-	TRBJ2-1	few	CASSQTGVRSNEQFF	TGTGCCAGCAGCCAAACGGGGGTACGCAGCAATGAGCAGTTCTTC
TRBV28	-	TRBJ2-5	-	CASSSLRGQETQYF	TGTGCCAGCAGTTCCTTAAGGGGACAAGAGACCCAGTACTTC
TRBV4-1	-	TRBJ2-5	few	CASSQGAPASETQYF	TGCGCCAGCAGCCAAGGCGCCCCAGCGTCAGAGACCCAGTACTTC
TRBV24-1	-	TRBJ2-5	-	CATGVSAPGVKTQYF	TGTGCCACCGGTGTCTCGGCCCCCGGGGTAAAGACCCAGTACTTC
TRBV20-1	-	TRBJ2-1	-	CSAFSGGEQFF	TGCAGTGCCTTTAGCGGAGGGGAGCAGTTCTTC
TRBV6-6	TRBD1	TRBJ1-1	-	CASSSPDRVFAEAFF	TGTGCCAGCAGTTCCCCGGACAGGGTTTTCGCTGAAGCTTTCTTT
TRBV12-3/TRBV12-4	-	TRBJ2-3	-	CASTDRLGADTQYF	TGTGCCAGCACCGACAGGTTGGGGGCAGATACGCAGTATTTT
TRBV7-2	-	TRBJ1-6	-	CASSYTSGNSPLHF	TGTGCCAGCAGCTATACCTCAGGGAATTCACCCCTCCACTTT
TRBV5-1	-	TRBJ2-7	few	CASSKVGDGWSYEQYF	TGCGCCAGCAGCAAGGTAGGGGACGGGTGGTCCTACGAGCAGTACTTC
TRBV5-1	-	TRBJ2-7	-	CASSLSRLTASYEQYF	TGCGCCAGCAGCTTGTCGCGGTTGACGGCCTCCTACGAGCAGTACTTC
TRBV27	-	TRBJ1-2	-	CASSLSQVSNGYTF	TGTGCCAGCAGTTTATCACAGGTATCTAATGGCTACACCTTC
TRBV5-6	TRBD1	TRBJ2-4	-	CASRNRGDIQYF	TGTGCCAGCAGAAACAGGGGGGACATTCAGTACTTC
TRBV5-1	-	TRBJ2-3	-	CASSPPTGGGMDTQYF	TGCGCCAGCAGCCCCCCCACAGGGGGGGGGATGGATACGCAGTATTTT
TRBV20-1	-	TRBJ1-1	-	CSARSGGGLESKAFF	TGCAGTGCTAGAAGCGGCGGCGGGTTGGAGTCCAAAGCTTTCTTT
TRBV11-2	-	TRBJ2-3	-	CASSSGILTDTQYF	TGTGCCAGCAGCTCCGGTATCCTCACAGATACGCAGTATTTT
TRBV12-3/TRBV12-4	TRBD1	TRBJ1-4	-	CASSSQGGSKLFF	TGTGCCAGCAGTTCCCAGGGGGGATCGAAACTGTTTTTT
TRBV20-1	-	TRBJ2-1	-	CSATGQFF	TGCAGTGCTACGGGGCAGTTCTTC
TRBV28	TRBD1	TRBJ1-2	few	CASSSAGTGGGYTF	TGTGCCAGCAGTAGCGCCGGGACAGGGGGAGGCTACACCTTC
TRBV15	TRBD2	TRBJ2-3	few	CATSRGSGSPTDTQYF	TGTGCCACCAGCAGAGGTAGCGGGAGCCCCACAGATACGCAGTATTTT
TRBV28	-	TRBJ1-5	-	CASKGRNSNQPQHF	TGTGCCAGCAAGGGCAGGAATAGCAATCAGCCCCAGCATTTT
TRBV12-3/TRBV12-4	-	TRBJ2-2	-	CASTTARGDTGELFF	TGTGCCAGCACCACAGCCAGGGGCGACACCGGGGAGCTGTTTTTT
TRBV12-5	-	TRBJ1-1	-	CASGLWGGGTEAFF	TGTGCTAGTGGTTTGTGGGGCGGAGGGACTGAAGCTTTCTTT
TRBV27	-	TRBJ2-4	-	CASSLMGQTKYIQYF	TGTGCCAGCAGTTTAATGGGGCAGACTAAATACATTCAGTACTTT
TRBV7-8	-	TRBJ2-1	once	CASSLGGAPLYNEQFF	TGTGCCAGCAGCTTAGGAGGGGCACCGCTTTACAATGAGCAGTTCTTC
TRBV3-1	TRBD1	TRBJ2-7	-	CASSHADRACGQYF	TGTGCCAGCAGCCATGCGGACAGGGCATGCGGGCAGTACTTC
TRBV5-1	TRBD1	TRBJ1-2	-	CASSLGVTGGRGYTF	TGCGCCAGCAGCTTGGGGGTGACAGGGGGACGCGGCTACACCTTC
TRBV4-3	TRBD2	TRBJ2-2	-	CASSQDWGGTGELFF	TGCGCCAGCAGCCAAGATTGGGGGGGAACCGGGGAGCTGTTTTTT
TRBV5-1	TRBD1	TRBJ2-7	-	CASSLMGQGLFEQYF	TGCGCCAGCAGCTTGATGGGACAGGGGCTCTTCGAGCAGTACTTC
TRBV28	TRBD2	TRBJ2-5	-	CASSRTGTRVWEQYF	TGTGCCAGCAGTCGTACAGGGACTAGAGTTTGGGAGCAGTACTTC
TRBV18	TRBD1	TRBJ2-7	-	CASSPGTDVYEQYF	TGTGCCAGCTCACCAGGGACAGATGTTTACGAGCAGTACTTC
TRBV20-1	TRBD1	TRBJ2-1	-	CSARDGTGIYNEQFF	TGCAGTGCTAGAGATGGGACAGGGATATACAATGAGCAGTTCTTC
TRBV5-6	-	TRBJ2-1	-	CASSSGPSGQFF	TGTGCCAGCAGCTCCGGGCCCTCCGGGCAGTTCTTC
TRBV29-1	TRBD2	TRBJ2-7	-	CSVVGTGGGVYEQYF	TGCAGCGTTGTAGGCACGGGAGGGGGAGTCTACGAGCAGTACTTC
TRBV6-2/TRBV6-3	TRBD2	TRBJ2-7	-	CASSKTGTRNEQYF	TGTGCCAGCAGCAAAACCGGGACTAGAAACGAGCAGTACTTC
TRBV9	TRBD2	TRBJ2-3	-	CASSVLAGGSPADTQYF	TGTGCCAGCAGCGTATTAGCGGGGGGGTCTCCGGCAGATACGCAGTATTTT
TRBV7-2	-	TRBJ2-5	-	CASSLGHLEETQYF	TGTGCCAGCAGCTTAGGGCACCTCGAGGAGACCCAGTACTTC
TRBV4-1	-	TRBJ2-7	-	CASSQEGRTYEQYF	TGCGCCAGCAGCCAAGAGGGACGGACGTACGAGCAGTACTTC
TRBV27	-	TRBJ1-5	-	CASMYRGASNQPQHF	TGTGCCAGCATGTATAGGGGGGCGAGCAATCAGCCCCAGCATTTT
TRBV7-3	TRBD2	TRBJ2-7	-	CASSPVAGGYNEQYF	TGTGCCAGCAGCCCAGTAGCGGGGGGATACAATGAGCAGTACTTC
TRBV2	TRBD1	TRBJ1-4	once	CASRRDRNNEKLFF	TGTGCCAGCAGACGGGACAGGAATAATGAAAAACTGTTTTTT
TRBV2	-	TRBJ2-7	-	CASRYVDSAHEQYF	TGTGCCAGCAGGTATGTGGACAGTGCCCACGAGCAGTACTTC
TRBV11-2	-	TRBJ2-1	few	CASSSHRGRGEQFF	TGTGCCAGCAGCTCCCACCGCGGACGGGGTGAGCAGTTCTTC
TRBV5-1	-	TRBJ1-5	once	CASSLGDQGGQPQHF	TGCGCCAGCAGCTTGGGGGACCAAGGGGGTCAGCCCCAGCATTTT
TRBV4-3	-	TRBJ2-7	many	CASSQAGYWTGFNHEQYF	TGCGCCAGCAGCCAAGCTGGATACTGGACGGGCTTTAACCACGAGCAGTACTTC
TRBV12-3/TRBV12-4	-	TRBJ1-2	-	CASSPAARRGGGYTF	TGTGCCAGCAGTCCGGCGGCACGCCGGGGGGGAGGCTACACCTTC
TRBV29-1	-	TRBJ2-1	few	CSVGGWGYNEQFF	TGCAGCGTTGGCGGCTGGGGCTACAATGAGCAGTTCTTC
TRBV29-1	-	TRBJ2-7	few	CSVGGDGTYEQYF	TGCAGCGTTGGAGGGGACGGGACCTACGAGCAGTACTTC
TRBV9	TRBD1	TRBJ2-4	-	CASSPPRDRGYKNIRYF	TGTGCCAGCAGCCCTCCCCGGGACAGGGGGTACAAAAACATTCGGTACTTC
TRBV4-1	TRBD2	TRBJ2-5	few	CASSQYGTSEETQYF	TGCGCCAGCAGCCAATACGGGACTAGCGAAGAGACCCAGTACTTC
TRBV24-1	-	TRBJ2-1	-	CATSDFRQGIGDEQFF	TGTGCCACCAGTGATTTCAGGCAGGGGATAGGCGATGAGCAGTTCTTC
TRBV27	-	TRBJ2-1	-	CASSLAIGPNEQFF	TGTGCCAGCAGTTTAGCGATTGGTCCCAATGAGCAGTTCTTC
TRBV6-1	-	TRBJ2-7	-	CASTAGTFSLHEQYF	TGTGCCAGCACAGCCGGGACATTCTCATTGCACGAGCAGTACTTC
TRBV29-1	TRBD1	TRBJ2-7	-	CSVELPGQEAYEQYF	TGCAGCGTTGAACTTCCGGGACAGGAAGCCTACGAGCAGTACTTC
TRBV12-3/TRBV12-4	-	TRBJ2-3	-	CASTERRRALTDTQYF	TGTGCCAGCACCGAGCGGCGGAGAGCCTTAACAGATACGCAGTATTTT
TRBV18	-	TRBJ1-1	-	CASSPSLGATEAFF	TGTGCCAGCTCACCATCTCTAGGAGCCACTGAAGCTTTCTTT
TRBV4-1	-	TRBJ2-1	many	CASSSQGTLSSYNEQFF	TGCGCCAGCAGCTCCCAGGGGACCCTAAGCTCCTACAATGAGCAGTTCTTC
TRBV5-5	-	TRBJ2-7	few	CASSSPTFYEQYF	TGTGCCAGCAGCTCCCCAACTTTCTACGAGCAGTACTTC
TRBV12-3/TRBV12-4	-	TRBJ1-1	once	CASSLALVVDTEAFF	TGTGCCAGCAGTTTAGCTCTAGTGGTGGACACTGAAGCTTTCTTT
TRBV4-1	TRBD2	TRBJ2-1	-	CASSQEESGGYNEQFF	TGCGCCAGCAGCCAAGAGGAAAGCGGGGGCTACAATGAGCAGTTCTTC
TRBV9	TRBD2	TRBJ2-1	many	CASSVGGESYNEQFF	TGTGCCAGCAGCGTGGGAGGGGAGTCCTACAATGAGCAGTTCTTC